This is a list of T cell receptor beta chains from one sample in a study of tumor and adjacent non-tumor tissue in lung cancer. TCRdb passed the multiplex PCR reads through MiXCR, listing each CDR3 protein once. Of fewer than 75,000 distinct CDR3 sequences listed, around three quarters were seen once; the top ten hold under 55%. The material sequenced was distant non-tumor lung tissue. Receptors originate from a man between 60 and 75 years old with non-small cell lung cancer. CDR3s include the opening cysteine and the closing phenylalanine or tryptophan. Rows may omit the clone size; those that give it use once, few, many or a size class.

size: NA; V: TRBV10-3; CDR3: CAISAEANTGELFF
size: NA; V: TRBV28; CDR3: CASGLSSYEQYF
size: many; V: TRBV24-1; CDR3: CATSAPWSPGYTF
size: NA; V: TRBV5-4; CDR3: CASGLFHRLEETHYF
size: many; V: TRBV20-1; CDR3: CSARTGTGAYEQYF
size: NA; V: TRBV5-5; CDR3: CASSGVFLAGGLFF
size: few; V: TRBV6-5; CDR3: CASSYSRRETAERYF
size: NA; V: TRBV5-1; CDR3: CASSPRARYGLANEKLFF
size: NA; V: TRBV20-1; CDR3: CSARGSTIQRIDTQYF
size: once; V: TRBV29-1; CDR3: CGKTSGSSTDTQYF
size: NA; V: TRBV14; CDR3: CASSRIVTNTGELFF
size: NA; V: TRBV4-1; CDR3: CASSRGRGRRETQYF
size: NA; V: TRBV24-1; CDR3: CATSTYPGLETDTQYF
size: large; V: TRBV11-3; CDR3: CASSHRDVTDTQYF
size: NA; V: TRBV29-1; CDR3: CSVRDNIYNEQFF
size: once; V: TRBV29-1; CDR3: CSVAKGSGETQYF
size: NA; V: TRBV11-2; CDR3: CASSHGRDTGELFF
size: NA; V: TRBV4-1; CDR3: CASNQKRNYNKQFF
size: NA; V: TRBV5-6; CDR3: CASRGATGINYAYTF
size: once; V: TRBV20-1; CDR3: CSATGTSGRFDELYF
size: once; V: TRBV6-5; CDR3: CATSSQTGSSTDTQYF
size: NA; V: TRBV19; CDR3: CTSSIGGETQYF
size: NA; V: TRBV30; CDR3: CASPAGPSNYEQCF
size: NA; V: TRBV6-5; CDR3: CASSYGNVETRYF
size: few; V: TRBV11-2; CDR3: CASSLSGELFF
size: many; V: TRBV12-5; CDR3: CASGLETSGQTSSYNEQFF
size: NA; V: TRBV10-3; CDR3: CTISGDSCGGYTF
size: NA; V: TRBV12-3/TRBV12-4; CDR3: CASSCRTSGVWNTSTDTQYF
size: NA; V: TRBV10-3; CDR3: CAIRDPTGANTGELFF
size: few; V: TRBV6-1; CDR3: CASSFTEGQETQYF
size: many; V: TRBV6-2/TRBV6-3; CDR3: CASSARFGRQYEQYF
size: many; V: TRBV28; CDR3: CAGSHGGEDQPQHF
size: NA; V: TRBV11-1; CDR3: CASSLGTYSTDEQFF
size: NA; V: TRBV10-2; CDR3: CARSGQGATNEQVF
size: NA; V: TRBV6-1; CDR3: CASSEGTGAYGQYF